What follows are 10 T cell receptor beta chains derived from one specimen sequenced in a study of identifying expanded T cells in peripheral blood. Clones were sequenced by immunoSEQ multiplex PCR, and TCRdb holds only the in-frame ones, with some missing. Of roughly 130,000 clones in the sample, approximately 86% were seen once. Sequencing was performed on blood. The source of these receptors is a person between 18 and 75 years old in good health.

The chain uses TRBV5-4 and TRBJ1-4; D gene uncertain. Germline CDR1 reads SGHNT; CDR2 reads YYREEE (reference sequence). The V gene lost 4 bases and the J gene lost 0 bases, with 10 bases spanning the gap. This CDR3 comprises 15 residues. The CDR3: CASSLPGSTNEKLFF. The CDR3 DNA reads TGTGCCAGCAGCCTACCGGGATCAACTAATGAAAAACTGTTTTTT. Filled out from reference TRBV5-4 and TRBJ1-4, the complete variable domain reads ETGVTQSPTHLIKTRGQQVTLRCSSQSGHNTVSWYQQALGQGPQFIFQYYREEENGRGNFPPRFSGLQFPNYSSELNVNALELDDSALYLCASSLPGSTNEKLFFGSGTQLSVL.

The chain uses TRBV7-9 and TRBJ2-1; 12 nucleotides match TRBD1. There are 14 residues in the CDR3. Germline V gene data show CDR1 as SEHNR and CDR2 as FQNEAQ (reference sequence). The V gene end was trimmed by 4 bases and the J gene end by 10 bases; junction bases not matched to a gene: 5. Here the CDR3 reads CASSSGTGGREQFF. The CDR3 bases are TGTGCCAGCAGCTCCGGGACAGGGGGCAGGGAGCAGTTCTTC.

The gene calls are TRBV6-1 and TRBJ1-2, with unresolved D. The V end was cut by 1 base, the J end by 6 bases, with 9 bases between. The CDR3 is 13 amino acids. In germline, CDR1 is MNHNS, CDR2 SASEGT. This chain's CDR3 is CASSEERVDGYTF. DNA of the CDR3: TGTGCCAGCAGTGAAGAAAGGGTCGATGGCTACACCTTC.

The V and J genes are TRBV7-3 and TRBJ2-1, with 10 nucleotides matching TRBD2. Losses at the gene ends were 5 bases for V and 1 base for J; bases not matched to a gene: 5. CDR1 and CDR2 from the germline V gene are SGHTA and FQGTGA. This CDR3 region has 16 residues. This CDR3 is CASSIIAGGSYNEQFF. The CDR3 region has the DNA TGTGCCAGCAGCATAATAGCGGGGGGTTCCTACAATGAGCAGTTCTTC.

V usage is TRBV18 and J usage is TRBJ1-2; D might be TRBD1 (5 bases). The CDR3 is 14 residues long. V was trimmed by 4 bases and J by 3 bases, leaving 12 bases between them. Germline assignment: CDR1 KGHSH and CDR2 LQKENI. The CDR3 loop reads CASSLSETDYGYTF. CDR3 coding DNA: TGTGCCAGCTCACTATCAGAGACAGACTATGGCTACACCTTC.

The rearrangement joins TRBV9 to TRBJ2-6; D gene uncertain. The CDR3 contains 15 residues. V dropped 0 bases and J dropped 2 bases, with 6 bases sitting between them. Looked up from germline, CDR1 is SGDLS and CDR2 is YYNGEE. CDR3 coding DNA: TGTGCCAGCAGCGTAGTATGGGCTGGGGCCAACGTCCTGACTTTC. It yields the protein CASSVVWAGANVLTF.

This chain uses TRBV7-9 with TRBJ2-1; unclear D gene. CDR1 and CDR2 (germline): SEHNR, FQNEAQ (reference sequence). V lost 1 base and J lost 6, with 7 bases in between. The CDR3 runs 13 residues. This CDR3 is CASSLELVNEQFF. CDR3 DNA: TGTGCCAGCAGCTTAGAACTGGTCAATGAGCAGTTCTTC.

This clone was observed a single time. The chain has TRBV19 and TRBJ2-1; 10 bases agree with TRBD2. The V segment lost 4 bases and the J segment 6 bases; nucleotides outside the gene matches: 12. The CDR3 extends over 17 amino acids. In germline, CDR1 is LNHDA, CDR2 SQIVND (reference sequence). The CDR3 here is CASSNRLAGGSGNEQFF. The CDR3 DNA reads as TGTGCCAGTAGTAATAGATTAGCGGGAGGCTCAGGCAATGAGCAGTTCTTC.

The gene calls are TRBV29-1 and TRBJ1-3, with D unresolved. The ends were cut back, 0 bases at V and 3 bases at J, with 3 bases in the middle. CDR1 and CDR2 from the germline V gene are SQVTM and ANQGSEA. This CDR3 is built from 12 residues. CDR3 nucleotide sequence: TGCAGCGTTGAAGATAGTGGAAACACCATATATTTT. Translation: CSVEDSGNTIYF.

This clone occurred many times. The chain combines TRBV6-7 with TRBJ1-2; D unclear. TRBV6-7 is an ORF for which the function is uncertain. Trimming shortened V by 4 bases and J by 2 bases, and 17 bases separated the two germline ends. The CDR3 consists of 16 residues. For the CDR3, the DNA is TGTGCCAGCAGTTTCTCATGGGCAGGAAGGAACTATGGCTACACCTTC. Translated: CASSFSWAGRNYGYTF.